These T cell receptor beta chains were read from a single sample in a study of blood T cell repertoires in COVID-19. Libraries were prepared by immunoSEQ multiplex PCR; TCRdb keeps only in-frame clonotypes and omits some of them. The table shows approximately 480,000 clones, with roughly 87% occurring only once. The sequenced sample consisted of PBMCs or T cells enriched from blood (not recorded which). Source of these receptors: a woman aged 18-29 years who had recovered from COVID-19. Each CDR3 is given with its conserved first and last residue. D genes are given only for firm matches. Part of the rows lack a size; the others show once, few, many or a class for expanded clones.

size	V	J	D	CDR3	DNA
.	TRBV7-9	TRBJ2-5	TRBD1	CASTRTGAGETQYF	TGTGCCAGCACCCGGACAGGGGCAGGGGAGACCCAGTACTTC
.	TRBV3-1/TRBV3-2	TRBJ2-1	.	CASSPSRTYNEQFF	TGTGCCAGCAGCCCGTCTAGAACCTACAATGAGCAGTTCTTC
.	TRBV27	TRBJ2-7	.	CASSLAGLDEQYF	TGTGCCAGCAGTTTGGCGGGGTTGGACGAGCAGTACTTC
.	TRBV7-2	TRBJ1-1	.	CASSPVRAGTEAFF	TGTGCCAGCAGCCCGGTCAGGGCGGGGACTGAAGCTTTCTTT
.	TRBV4-2	TRBJ2-2	TRBD1	CASSHGQGPELFF	TGTGCCAGCAGCCACGGACAGGGTCCGGAGCTGTTTTTT
.	TRBV30	TRBJ1-2	.	CAWRALYGYTF	TGTGCCTGGAGAGCGCTCTATGGCTACACCTTC
.	TRBV6-1	TRBJ2-7	.	CASSDRPGDISYEQYF	TGTGCCAGCAGTGACCGCCCTGGGGACATATCCTACGAGCAGTACTTC
few	TRBV5-4	TRBJ1-2	.	CASSSNRGWDGYTF	TGTGCCAGCAGCTCAAATAGGGGGTGGGATGGCTACACCTTC
.	TRBV6-4	TRBJ2-3	TRBD1	CASTSSGQGGDTQYF	TGTGCCAGCACCTCCTCGGGACAGGGGGGAGATACGCAGTATTTT
.	TRBV7-8	TRBJ2-1	.	CASSLLQGSYNEQFF	TGTGCCAGCAGCTTACTTCAGGGGTCATACAATGAGCAGTTCTTC
.	TRBV5-1	TRBJ1-4	.	CASSAAERNEKLFF	TGCGCCAGCAGCGCGGCAGAGCGTAATGAAAAACTGTTTTTT
.	TRBV9	TRBJ2-2	.	CASSAVPLGELFF	TGTGCCAGCAGCGCGGTCCCACTGGGGGAGCTGTTTTTT
.	TRBV10-1	TRBJ2-7	.	CASSLSGSGADEQYF	TGCGCCAGCAGCTTATCAGGGTCCGGTGCGGACGAGCAGTACTTC
.	TRBV7-9	TRBJ2-5	.	CASSPSGGRKKETQYF	TGTGCCAGCAGTCCGTCAGGGGGGCGGAAAAAAGAGACCCAGTACTTC
.	TRBV30	TRBJ1-1	.	CACAIRGDTEAFF	TGTGCCTGTGCGATCCGGGGGGATACTGAAGCTTTCTTT
once	TRBV7-8	TRBJ2-3	TRBD1	CASTPFNYRGAGDTQYF	TGTGCCAGCACCCCCTTTAACTACAGGGGCGCCGGAGATACGCAGTATTTT
once	TRBV6-6	TRBJ2-3	TRBD1	CASSYSAGGITDTQYF	TGTGCCAGCAGTTACTCTGCAGGGGGCATCACAGATACGCAGTATTTT
.	TRBV4-1	TRBJ1-2	.	CASSNPSTGLYGYTF	TGCGCCAGCAGTAACCCATCAACAGGGCTCTATGGCTACACCTTC
.	TRBV30	TRBJ1-1	.	CAWSPWTDRGEAFF	TGTGCCTGGAGTCCCTGGACAGATCGGGGTGAAGCTTTCTTT
.	TRBV18	TRBJ1-1	.	CASSPPVLKERIVHTEAFF	TGTGCCAGCTCACCACCGGTCCTCAAAGAGAGGATTGTACACACTGAAGCTTTCTTT
few	TRBV11-3	TRBJ1-3	TRBD1	CASNGTGNSSGNTIYF	TGTGCCAGCAATGGGACAGGGAATAGCTCTGGAAACACCATATATTTT
.	TRBV5-4	TRBJ1-2	TRBD1	CASSSGTAIYGYTF	TGTGCCAGCAGCTCCGGGACAGCCATCTATGGCTACACCTTC
.	TRBV6-6	TRBJ2-3	.	CASSYFSTDTQYF	TGTGCCAGCAGTTACTTCAGTACAGATACGCAGTATTTT
.	TRBV5-1	TRBJ2-7	TRBD1	CASSLTGTGDEQYF	TGCGCCAGCAGCTTAACCGGGACAGGTGACGAGCAGTACTTC
.	TRBV6-5	TRBJ1-1	.	CASSYSRQAMNTEAFF	TGTGCCAGCAGTTACTCCCGACAGGCGATGAACACTGAAGCTTTCTTT
.	TRBV15	TRBJ2-2	TRBD1	CATSRDLAGGTGELFF	TGTGCCACCAGCAGAGATCTGGCAGGGGGAACCGGGGAGCTGTTTTTT
once	TRBV7-9	TRBJ2-3	TRBD2	CASNPLAGGLSDTQYF	TGTGCCAGCAACCCTTTAGCGGGGGGGTTGTCAGATACGCAGTATTTT
.	TRBV9	TRBJ2-7	TRBD2	CASSVGLAGDYEQYF	TGTGCCAGCAGCGTAGGACTAGCGGGGGACTACGAGCAGTACTTC
.	TRBV4-1	TRBJ2-3	TRBD1	CASSQEKGAVRSTDTQYF	TGCGCCAGCAGCCAAGAGAAGGGGGCTGTCAGGTCCACAGATACGCAGTATTTT
few	TRBV30	TRBJ1-5	TRBD1	CAYNRGNSNQPQHF	TGTGCCTATAACAGGGGAAATAGCAATCAGCCCCAGCATTTT
.	TRBV5-3	TRBJ2-7	.	CARSLGGLGRLIYEQYF	TGTGCCAGAAGCTTGGGAGGGTTGGGCCGCTTAATCTACGAGCAGTACTTC
.	TRBV19	TRBJ1-3	.	CASSIIGQRTNEDTIYF	TGTGCCAGTAGTATAATCGGACAGCGTACTAACGAGGACACCATATATTTT
.	TRBV30	TRBJ1-5	.	CAWSPDSGNQPQHF	TGTGCCTGGAGTCCAGACAGTGGCAATCAGCCCCAGCATTTT
.	TRBV18	TRBJ2-5	.	CASSSRGQETQYF	TGTGCCAGCTCTTCCCGGGGCCAAGAGACCCAGTACTTC
once	TRBV3-1/TRBV3-2	TRBJ1-3	.	CASSQQAYPGNTIYF	TGTGCCAGCAGTCAACAGGCATACCCAGGAAACACCATATATTTT
once	TRBV2	TRBJ1-1	.	CASRWSTASTLNTEAFF	TGTGCCAGCAGGTGGTCGACAGCGAGCACCTTGAACACTGAAGCTTTCTTT
few	TRBV27	TRBJ1-3	.	CASRSQGISGNTIYF	TGTGCCAGCAGATCCCAGGGAATCTCTGGAAACACCATATATTTT
once	TRBV20-1	TRBJ1-4	TRBD1	CSAGTGKKLFF	TGCAGTGCTGGGACAGGGAAAAAACTGTTTTTT
.	TRBV6-1	TRBJ1-2	TRBD1	CASSEAVLQGDGYTF	TGTGCCAGCAGTGAAGCCGTCCTACAGGGGGACGGCTACACCTTC
.	TRBV6-5	TRBJ1-2	.	CASSYQGNGGYTF	TGTGCCAGCAGTTACCAGGGTAATGGAGGCTACACCTTC
.	TRBV28	TRBJ1-6	.	CASTYGGTSPLHF	TGTGCCAGCACCTACGGGGGGACTTCACCCCTCCACTTT
.	TRBV28	TRBJ2-7	.	CASSGAASYEQYF	TGTGCCAGCAGTGGAGCAGCCAGCTACGAGCAGTACTTC
.	TRBV18	TRBJ1-2	.	CASSPNGRYNLDGYTF	TGTGCCAGCTCACCGAATGGCAGGTATAACCTCGATGGCTACACCTTC
.	TRBV10-3	TRBJ1-2	.	CAISEQRRDGYTF	TGTGCCATCAGTGAGCAACGGAGAGATGGCTACACCTTC
.	TRBV30	TRBJ1-6	.	CAWTRGARSPLHF	TGTGCCTGGACTCGGGGGGCGCGTTCACCCCTCCACTTT
.	TRBV18	TRBJ2-3	TRBD2	CASSPSGTSVDTQYF	TGTGCCAGCTCACCCTCCGGGACTAGCGTGGATACGCAGTATTTT
.	TRBV2	TRBJ2-7	.	CASSEAYYRDGYEQYF	TGTGCCAGCAGTGAAGCTTACTACAGGGATGGCTACGAGCAGTACTTC
once	TRBV6-5	TRBJ2-7	.	CASSYSNGDSYEQYF	TGTGCCAGCAGTTACTCGAACGGAGACTCCTACGAGCAGTACTTC
.	TRBV4-1	TRBJ1-2	.	CASSQDAREPYGYTF	TGCGCCAGCAGCCAAGATGCCCGAGAACCCTATGGCTACACCTTC
.	TRBV19	TRBJ1-3	.	CASTLQGSGNTIYF	TGTGCCAGTACCCTGCAGGGGAGTGGAAACACCATATATTTT
.	TRBV4-1	TRBJ2-7	.	CASSQDLGLGKGWYEQYF	TGCGCCAGCAGCCAAGATTTGGGGCTTGGGAAGGGGTGGTACGAGCAGTACTTC
.	TRBV12-5	TRBJ1-1	.	CASGLAKPAEAFF	TGTGCTAGTGGTTTGGCTAAGCCCGCTGAAGCTTTCTTT
once	TRBV2	TRBJ2-5	TRBD2	CASGGLGWRETQYF	TGTGCCAGCGGCGGACTAGGGTGGCGGGAGACCCAGTACTTC
.	TRBV5-1	TRBJ2-1	TRBD1	CASTRDRVSSYNEQFF	TGCGCCAGCACGCGGGACAGGGTGAGCTCCTACAATGAGCAGTTCTTC
.	TRBV30	TRBJ1-2	.	CAWSEAGAPGYTF	TGTGCCTGGAGTGAGGCAGGGGCTCCTGGCTACACCTTC